The next 21 T cell receptor beta chains were all read from a single sample in a study of human T cells and chemical hapten exposure. A single record per CDR3 protein comes from TCRdb applying MiXCR to the RACE reads. The sample carries around 65,000 distinct CDR3 sequences, about 6% recorded once. Time point indicated: healthy volunteer bleed at 6 weeks. Before extraction, the whole blood was not fractionated, and total RNA was taken from it. What was sequenced was whole blood. All receptors derive from a female donor in good health. Some clones in this sample may be carry-over from other donors' samples.

V is TRBV5-5 and J is TRBJ1-1; D perhaps matches TRBD1 (6 bases). Trimming took off 6 bases at V and 0 bases at J, with 15 bases between the two ends. The CDR3 contains 15 residues. CDR1 and CDR2 (germline): SGHKS, YYEKEE (reference sequence). Here the CDR3 DNA reads TGTGCCAGCACTCAACAGGGTCTCTTGAACACTGAAGCTTTCTTT. Its protein is CASTQQGLLNTEAFF.

Many counts were recorded for this clonotype. The gene calls are TRBV4-2 and TRBJ1-6, with 7 bases that match TRBD1. With V trimmed by 0 bases and J by 6 bases, 11 bases remained unmatched. The CDR3 is 18 amino acids. The V gene's germline CDR1 is LGHNA and CDR2 YNFKEQ. CDR3 DNA: TGTGCCAGCAGCCAAGAGGCAACCCGGGACAGAATTAATTCACCCCTCCACTTT. It specifies CASSQEATRDRINSPLHF.

This clonotype was observed a handful of times. The rearrangement joins TRBV20-1 to TRBJ1-1, with TRBD1 as a possible D gene (6 bases). Trimming shortened V by 2 bases and J by 0 bases, and 10 bases separated the two germline ends. CDR3 size: 14 residues. The V gene's germline CDR1 is DFQATT and CDR2 SNEGSKA (reference sequence). The CDR3: CSARPRGLNTEAFF. CDR3 nucleotide sequence: TGCAGTGCTAGACCCAGGGGTCTGAACACTGAAGCTTTCTTT.

This clonotype was found many times. V is TRBV12-3 or TRBV12-4 and J is TRBJ1-5, with D perhaps TRBD1 (6 bases). The CDR3 extends over 14 amino acids. V lost 4 bases, J lost 6 bases, and 13 bases lay in between. The CDR3 DNA sequence: TGTGCCAGCAGTTCCAACAGGGTTTCTCAGCCCCAGCATTTT. Translation gives CASSSNRVSQPQHF.

To note about this clonotype: Given a much more abundant clone one base away, this may be a read error. In this CDR3 the conserved last residue, phenylalanine or tryptophan, is missing, so a read error is likely. CDR3 bases: TGCAGCGTTGTATTCCAGGGGGCGGTCGGGGAGCTGTTTTCT. Its translation is CSVVFQGAVGELFS. The chain uses TRBV29-1 and TRBJ2-2, with 8 bases matching TRBD1. Germline values: CDR1 SQVTM, CDR2 ANQGSEA. The CDR3 is made up of 14 amino acids. V was pared by 4 bases and J by 7 bases, with 8 bases of the junction left unmatched.

This clonotype was observed at least ten times. The V gene is TRBV29-1, the J gene TRBJ2-5; perhaps TRBD1 as D (5 bases). Trimming cost V 1 base and J 6 bases, with 15 bases left between them. Germline values: CDR1 SQVTM, CDR2 ANQGSEA. This CDR3 is built from 14 residues. CDR3 DNA sequence: TGCAGCGTTGAAGGGGGCCAGGGCCTGCAGACCCAGTACTTC. Translated, it gives CSVEGGQGLQTQYF. Supplemented by reference TRBV29-1 and TRBJ2-5, the full variable domain reads SAVISQKPSRDICQRGTSLTIQCQVDSQVTMMFWYRQQPGQSLTLIATANQGSEATYESGFVIDKFPISRPNLTFSTLTVSNMSPEDSSIYLCSVEGGQGLQTQYFGPGTRLLVL.

Many counts were recorded for this clonotype. The chain carries TRBV5-1 and TRBJ2-1, with 9 bases matching TRBD1. V was clipped by 2 bases and J by 10 bases; unmatched bases: 4. CDR1 is SGHRS and CDR2 is YFSETQ in the germline V gene. This CDR3 spans 13 amino acids. The CDR3 loop reads CASSLRTGDEQFF. The CDR3 DNA is TGCGCCAGCAGCTTACGGACAGGGGACGAGCAGTTCTTC. The full variable domain, in which reference TRBV5-1 and TRBJ2-1 provide the parts outside the CDR3, is KAGVTQTPRYLIKTRGQQVTLSCSPISGHRSVSWYQQTPGQGLQFLFEYFSETQRNKGNFPGRFSGRQFSNSRSEMNVSTLELGDSALYLCASSLRTGDEQFFGPGTRLTVL.

This chain connects TRBV25-1 to TRBJ2-7; 11 nucleotides match TRBD2. Trimming cost V 10 bases and J 3 bases; bases outside gene matches: 11. Germline V gene lookup returns CDR1 MGHDK and CDR2 SYGVNS. The CDR3 totals 15 residues. The CDR3 DNA follows: TGTGCCAACCCCGAGGGACTAGCGGAGTGCTACGAGCAGTACTTC. Translating gives CANPEGLAECYEQYF.

V gene TRBV7-9 combines with J gene TRBJ1-1; D gene uncertain. The CDR3 runs to 14 residues. Germline V lookup: CDR1 SEHNR, CDR2 FQNEAQ (reference sequence). Trimming removed 0 bases at V and 8 bases at J, with 13 bases between. For the CDR3, the DNA is TGTGCCAGCAGCTTAGCTCTGGTGACCGCAGAAGCTTTCTTT. This gives the protein CASSLALVTAEAFF. The entire variable domain, with the rest obtained from reference TRBV7-9 and TRBJ1-1, is as follows: DTGVSQNPRHKITKRGQNVTFRCDPISEHNRLYWYRQTLGQGPEFLTYFQNEAQLEKSRLLSDRFSAERPKGSFSTLEIQRTEQGDSAMYLCASSLALVTAEAFFGQGTRLTVV.

The gene calls are TRBV5-1 and TRBJ2-7; D is undetermined. CDR1 and CDR2 (germline): SGHRS, YFSETQ. CDR3 length equals 14 residues. V shed 5 bases and J shed 5 bases, with 17 bases lying between them. The CDR3 sequence: CASRRTAFTHEQYF. As DNA, the CDR3 is TGCGCCAGCAGACGGACGGCTTTCACCCACGAGCAGTACTTC. Together with reference TRBV5-1 and TRBJ2-7, the CDR3 gives the full variable domain: KAGVTQTPRYLIKTRGQQVTLSCSPISGHRSVSWYQQTPGQGLQFLFEYFSETQRNKGNFPGRFSGRQFSNSRSEMNVSTLELGDSALYLCASRRTAFTHEQYFGPGTRLTVT.

This clonotype was seen many times. This chain links TRBV4-1 with TRBJ1-1, with D uncertain. This CDR3 comprises 16 residues. Per germline, CDR1 MGHRA and CDR2 YSYEKL. The germline V and J ends were trimmed by 3 bases and 11 bases, with 25 bases remaining between them. CDR3 residues: CASSHPAREHLLEAFF. As DNA, the CDR3 is TGCGCCAGCAGCCACCCCGCACGGGAGCATTTGTTAGAGGCTTTCTTT.

Ten or more counts support this clonotype. The V gene is TRBV6-2 or TRBV6-3, the J gene TRBJ2-1; D is unresolved. There are 16 residues in the CDR3. The V gene lost 4 bases and the J gene lost 0 bases, with 13 bases spanning the gap. The germline V gene has CDR1 MNHEY and CDR2 SVGEGT. The CDR3 DNA follows: TGTGCCAGCAGTTCACACACCTTGAGCTCCTACAATGAGCAGTTCTTC. It is translated as CASSSHTLSSYNEQFF.

This clonotype was counted many times. V is TRBV3-1 and J is TRBJ2-7; the match to TRBD1 covers 7 bases. J gave up 4 bases and V 1 base, and 10 bases lay outside the gene matches. The V gene's germline CDR1 is LGHDT and CDR2 YNNKEL (reference sequence). There are 16 residues in the CDR3. CDR3 bases: TGTGCCAGCAGCCAAGGAACGGCAGGGGGTAAATACGAGCAGTACTTC. Translation: CASSQGTAGGKYEQYF.

This clonotype has just a few counts. The genes are TRBV3-1 and TRBJ2-3; D is undetermined. The CDR3 loop spans 16 amino acids. Germline V gene lookup returns CDR1 LGHDT and CDR2 YNNKEL (reference sequence). The ends were cut back, 2 bases at V and 0 bases at J, with 12 bases in the middle. CDR3 residues: CASSQISGRSTDTQYF. For the CDR3, the DNA is TGTGCCAGCAGCCAAATCAGTGGCCGGAGCACAGATACGCAGTATTTT.

This clonotype was detected ten times or more. The chain employs TRBV19 and TRBJ1-5; D perhaps matches TRBD1 (6 bases). Per germline, CDR1 LNHDA and CDR2 SQIVND (reference sequence). This CDR3 is built from 14 residues. V lost 5 bases to trimming and J lost 3 bases, with 11 bases between them. This CDR3 is CASSLSGVNQPQHF. DNA of the CDR3: TGTGCCAGTAGTTTATCAGGGGTCAATCAGCCCCAGCATTTT.

The J gene is TRBJ1-1, the V gene TRBV5-4; D is ambiguous. V dropped 4 bases and J dropped 5 bases, with 15 bases sitting between them. This CDR3 is 14 amino acids long. Germline assignment: CDR1 SGHNT and CDR2 YYREEE (reference sequence). The CDR3 is CASSPRIGGTEAFF. The CDR3 coding sequence is TGTGCCAGCAGCCCCAGGATCGGAGGAACTGAAGCTTTCTTT.

This clonotype was counted only a few times. V usage is TRBV20-1 and J usage is TRBJ1-5; TRBD1 is a possible D gene (5 bases). Germline V gene sequence: CDR1 DFQATT, CDR2 SNEGSKA (reference sequence). V was trimmed by 3 bases and J by 2 bases, leaving 14 bases between them. The CDR3 has 15 residues. DNA of the CDR3: TGCAGTGCTAGGGGGGGTAAAGGTCGCAATCAGCCCCAGCATTTT. Translating gives CSARGGKGRNQPQHF.

Concerning this clonotype: Being one base from a much bigger clone, this may be a read error. The genes are TRBV12-5 and TRBJ1-3; D is ambiguous. Germline CDR1 LGHNT, CDR2 FRNRAP. The CDR3 totals 15 residues. The V gene lost 2 bases and the J gene lost 4 bases, with 12 bases spanning the gap. The CDR3 coding sequence is TGTGCTAGTGGTTTGAATTTGGGTTACGGAAACACCATATATTTT. Its translation is CASGLNLGYGNTIYF.

The chain combines TRBV29-1 with TRBJ1-2, with 9 bases aligning to TRBD1. V lost 7 bases, J lost 8 bases, and 8 bases stayed unmatched. The CDR3 spans 12 residues. The germline V gene has CDR1 SQVTM and CDR2 ANQGSEA. The CDR3 DNA is TGCAGCGATGGGACAGGGTTTATCGGCTACACCTTC. Its protein is CSDGTGFIGYTF. The variable domain in full, with the rest retrieved from reference TRBV29-1 and TRBJ1-2, is SAVISQKPSRDICQRGTSLTIQCQVDSQVTMMFWYRQQPGQSLTLIATANQGSEATYESGFVIDKFPISRPNLTFSTLTVSNMSPEDSSIYLCSDGTGFIGYTFGSGTRLTVV.

This clonotype was seen a handful of times. The chain has TRBV6-5 and TRBJ1-4; D gene uncertain. In germline, CDR1 is MNHEY, CDR2 SVGAGI. Trimming removed 2 bases at V and 5 bases at J, with 6 bases between. The CDR3 loop spans 13 amino acids. The CDR3 region is CASSYRLNEKLFF. CDR3 sequence (DNA): TGTGCCAGCAGTTACCGGCTCAATGAAAAACTGTTTTTT.

This clonotype was counted at least ten times. The chain combines TRBV5-6 with TRBJ1-1; D gene uncertain. With 4 bases removed from V and 1 base from J, the gap between germline ends came to 11 bases. Germline-derived CDR1 and CDR2 are SGHDT and YYEEEE. The CDR3 totals 14 residues. CDR3 in DNA: TGTGCCAGCAGCAACCCAGACAAGAACACTGAAGCTTTCTTT. This codes for CASSNPDKNTEAFF.